This T cell receptor beta chain was observed in a study of OX40 agonist ivuxolimab in advanced cancers. The assay was immunoSEQ multiplex PCR, and TCRdb's table has in-frame clones only and misses some. The sample consists of 95,000 to 100,000 clones, less than 95% of them appearing once. Germline V gene data show CDR1 as SEHNR and CDR2 as FQNEAQ (reference sequence). V lost 1 base and J 6 bases, leaving 12 bases between the germline ends. The CDR3 runs to 15 residues. The sequences come from CD4+ or CD8+ T cells sorted from blood, collected in a trial of the OX40 agonist ivuxolimab. The sequence was obtained from an adult with an advanced solid tumor such as melanoma, head and neck, liver or kidney cancer. The chain couples TRBV7-9 to TRBJ2-2; the D gene is possibly TRBD1 (5 bases). The CDR3 DNA sequence: TGTGCCAGCAGCTTAGGACAGCCCGGGCCCGGGGAGCTGTTTTTT. Residues: CASSLGQPGPGELFF.